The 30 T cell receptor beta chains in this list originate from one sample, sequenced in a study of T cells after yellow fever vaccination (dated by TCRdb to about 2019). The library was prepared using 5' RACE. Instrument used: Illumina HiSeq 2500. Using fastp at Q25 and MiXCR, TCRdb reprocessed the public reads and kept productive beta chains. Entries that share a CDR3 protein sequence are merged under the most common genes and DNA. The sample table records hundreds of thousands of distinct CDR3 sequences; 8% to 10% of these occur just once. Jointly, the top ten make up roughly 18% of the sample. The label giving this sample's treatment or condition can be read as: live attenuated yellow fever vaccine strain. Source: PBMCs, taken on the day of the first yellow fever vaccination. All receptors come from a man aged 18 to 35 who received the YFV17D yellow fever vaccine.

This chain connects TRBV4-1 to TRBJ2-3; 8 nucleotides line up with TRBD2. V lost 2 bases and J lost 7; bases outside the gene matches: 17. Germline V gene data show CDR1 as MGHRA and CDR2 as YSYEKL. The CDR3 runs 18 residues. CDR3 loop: CASSQLLAVPRRAHTQYF. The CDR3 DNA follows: TGCGCCAGCAGCCAACTACTAGCGGTTCCCCGGCGTGCACATACGCAGTATTTT.

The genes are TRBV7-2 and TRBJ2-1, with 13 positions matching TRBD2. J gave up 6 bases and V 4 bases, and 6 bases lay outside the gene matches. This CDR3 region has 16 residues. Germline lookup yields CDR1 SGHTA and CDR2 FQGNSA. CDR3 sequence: CASSSWRLAGGNEQFF. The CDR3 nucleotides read TGTGCCAGCAGCTCATGGCGACTAGCGGGGGGCAATGAGCAGTTCTTC.

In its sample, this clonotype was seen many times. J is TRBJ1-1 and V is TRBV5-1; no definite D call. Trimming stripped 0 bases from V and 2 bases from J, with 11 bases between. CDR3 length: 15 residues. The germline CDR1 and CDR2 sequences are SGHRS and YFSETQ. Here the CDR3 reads CASSLAPELNTEAFF. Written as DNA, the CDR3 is TGCGCCAGCAGCTTGGCTCCTGAACTTAACACTGAAGCTTTCTTT.

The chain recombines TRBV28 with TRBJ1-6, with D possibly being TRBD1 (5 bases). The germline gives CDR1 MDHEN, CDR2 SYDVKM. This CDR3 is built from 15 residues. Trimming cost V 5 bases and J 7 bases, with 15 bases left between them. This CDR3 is CASSIRDVLNSPLHF. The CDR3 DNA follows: TGTGCCAGCAGTATACGGGACGTTCTAAATTCACCCCTCCACTTT.

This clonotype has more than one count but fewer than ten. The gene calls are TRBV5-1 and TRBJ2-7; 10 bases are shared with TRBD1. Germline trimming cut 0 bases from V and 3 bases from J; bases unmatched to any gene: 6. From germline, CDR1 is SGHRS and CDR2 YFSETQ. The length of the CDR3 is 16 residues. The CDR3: CASSLDGTGALYEQYV. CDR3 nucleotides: TGCGCCAGCAGCTTGGATGGGACAGGGGCCCTCTACGAGCAGTACGTC.

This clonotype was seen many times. This CDR3 is CSASLTVDYEQYF. The CDR3 DNA reads as TGCAGTGCTAGCCTGACAGTAGACTACGAGCAGTACTTC. The chain has TRBV20-1 and TRBJ2-7, with a weak D call TRBD1 (5 bases). Trimming stripped 3 bases from V and 3 bases from J, with 12 bases between. From germline, CDR1 is DFQATT and CDR2 SNEGSKA (reference sequence). The CDR3 covers 13 residues.

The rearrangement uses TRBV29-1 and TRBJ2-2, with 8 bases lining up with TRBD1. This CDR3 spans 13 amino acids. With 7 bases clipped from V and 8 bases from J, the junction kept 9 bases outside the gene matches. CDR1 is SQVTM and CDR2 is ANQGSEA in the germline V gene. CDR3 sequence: CSADRGLGGELFF. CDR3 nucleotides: TGCAGCGCAGACAGGGGCCTAGGTGGGGAGCTGTTTTTT.

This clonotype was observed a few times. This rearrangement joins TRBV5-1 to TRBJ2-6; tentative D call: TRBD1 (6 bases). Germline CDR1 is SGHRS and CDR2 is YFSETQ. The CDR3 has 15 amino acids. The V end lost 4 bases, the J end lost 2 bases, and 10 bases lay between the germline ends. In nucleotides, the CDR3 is TGCGCCAGCAGCCGTGAGGGGGCTGGGGCCAACGTCCTGACTTTC. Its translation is CASSREGAGANVLTF. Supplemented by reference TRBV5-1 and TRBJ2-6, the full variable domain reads KAGVTQTPRYLIKTRGQQVTLSCSPISGHRSVSWYQQTPGQGLQFLFEYFSETQRNKGNFPGRFSGRQFSNSRSEMNVSTLELGDSALYLCASSREGAGANVLTFGAGSRLTVL.

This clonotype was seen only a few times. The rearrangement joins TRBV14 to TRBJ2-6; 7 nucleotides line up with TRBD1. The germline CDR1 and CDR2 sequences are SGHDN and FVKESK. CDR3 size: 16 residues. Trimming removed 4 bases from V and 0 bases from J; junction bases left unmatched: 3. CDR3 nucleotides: TGTGCCAGCAGCCTGGGACAGACCTCTGGGGCCAACGTCCTGACTTTC. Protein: CASSLGQTSGANVLTF.

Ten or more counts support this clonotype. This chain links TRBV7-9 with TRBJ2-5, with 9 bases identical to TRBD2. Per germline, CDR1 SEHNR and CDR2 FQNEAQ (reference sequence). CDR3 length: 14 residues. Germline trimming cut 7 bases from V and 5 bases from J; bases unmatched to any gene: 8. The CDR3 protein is CASILTSGSETQYF. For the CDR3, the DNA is TGTGCCAGCATCTTGACTAGCGGCAGTGAGACCCAGTACTTC.

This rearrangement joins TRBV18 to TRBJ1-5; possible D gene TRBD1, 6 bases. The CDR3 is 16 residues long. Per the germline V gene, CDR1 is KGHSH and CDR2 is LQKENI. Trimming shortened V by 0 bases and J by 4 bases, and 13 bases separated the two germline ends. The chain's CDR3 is CASSPPSAGENQPQHF. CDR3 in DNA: TGTGCCAGCTCACCACCCTCCGCAGGGGAGAATCAGCCCCAGCATTTT.

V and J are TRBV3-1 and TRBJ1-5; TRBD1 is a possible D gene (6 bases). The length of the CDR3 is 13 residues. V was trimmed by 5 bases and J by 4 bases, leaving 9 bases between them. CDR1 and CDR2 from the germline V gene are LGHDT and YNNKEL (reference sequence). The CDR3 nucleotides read TGTGCCAGCAGCGGGGGGGCAAATCAGCCCCAGCATTTT. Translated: CASSGGANQPQHF.

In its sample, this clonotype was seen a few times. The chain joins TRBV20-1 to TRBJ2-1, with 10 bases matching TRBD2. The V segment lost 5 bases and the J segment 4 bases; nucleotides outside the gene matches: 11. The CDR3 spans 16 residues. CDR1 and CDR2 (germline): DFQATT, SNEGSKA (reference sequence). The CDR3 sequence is CSAASLSGGQYNEQFF. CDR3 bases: TGCAGTGCTGCTTCGCTTAGCGGGGGGCAATACAATGAGCAGTTCTTC.

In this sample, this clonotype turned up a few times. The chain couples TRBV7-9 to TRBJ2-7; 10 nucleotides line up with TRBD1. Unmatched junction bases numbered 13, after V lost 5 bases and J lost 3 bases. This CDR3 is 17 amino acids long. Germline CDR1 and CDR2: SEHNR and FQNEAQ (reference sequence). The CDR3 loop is CASSPNPWRTGGYEQYF. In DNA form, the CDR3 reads TGTGCCAGCAGCCCTAACCCCTGGCGGACAGGGGGCTACGAGCAGTACTTC.

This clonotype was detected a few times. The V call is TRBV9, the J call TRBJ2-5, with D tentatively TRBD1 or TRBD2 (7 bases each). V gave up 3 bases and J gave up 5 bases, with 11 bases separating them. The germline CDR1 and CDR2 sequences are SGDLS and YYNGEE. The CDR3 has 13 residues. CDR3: CASSARGGETQYF. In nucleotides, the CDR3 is TGTGCCAGCAGCGCCAGGGGGGGCGAGACCCAGTACTTC. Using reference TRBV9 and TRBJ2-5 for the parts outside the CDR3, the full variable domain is DSGVTQTPKHLITATGQRVTLRCSPRSGDLSVYWYQQSLDQGLQFLIQYYNGEERAKGNILERFSAQQFPDLHSELNLSSLELGDSALYFCASSARGGETQYFGPGTRLLVL.

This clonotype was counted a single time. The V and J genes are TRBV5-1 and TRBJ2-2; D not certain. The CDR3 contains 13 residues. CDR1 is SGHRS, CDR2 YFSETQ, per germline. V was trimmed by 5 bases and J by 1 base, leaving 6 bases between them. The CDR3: CASRPENTGELFF. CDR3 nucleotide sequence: TGCGCCAGCAGACCGGAGAACACCGGGGAGCTGTTTTTT.

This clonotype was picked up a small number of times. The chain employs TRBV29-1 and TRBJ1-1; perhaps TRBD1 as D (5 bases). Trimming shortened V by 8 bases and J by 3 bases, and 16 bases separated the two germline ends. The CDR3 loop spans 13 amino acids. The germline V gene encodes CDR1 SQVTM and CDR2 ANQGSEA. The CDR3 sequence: CSHSEGRDTEAFF. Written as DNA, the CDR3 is TGCAGCCACTCTGAGGGGAGGGACACTGAAGCTTTCTTT.

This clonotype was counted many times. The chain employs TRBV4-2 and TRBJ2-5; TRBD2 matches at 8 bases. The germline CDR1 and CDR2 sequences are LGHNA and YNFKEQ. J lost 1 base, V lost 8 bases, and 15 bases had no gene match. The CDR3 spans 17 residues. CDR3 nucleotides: TGTGCCAGCCGCATGGTATCAGGGCGGGGGGCCCAAGAGACCCAGTACTTC. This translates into CASRMVSGRGAQETQYF.

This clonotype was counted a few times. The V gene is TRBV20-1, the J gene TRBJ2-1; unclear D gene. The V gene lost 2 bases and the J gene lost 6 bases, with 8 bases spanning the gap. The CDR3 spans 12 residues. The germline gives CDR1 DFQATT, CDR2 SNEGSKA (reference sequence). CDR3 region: CSARPNFNEQFF. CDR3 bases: TGCAGTGCTAGACCTAACTTCAATGAGCAGTTCTTC.

The DNA of the CDR3 is TGCAGCGTTACCCGCACTCCCTACAATGAGCAGTTCTTC. Residues: CSVTRTPYNEQFF. This chain connects TRBV29-1 to TRBJ2-1; D uncertain. The V end lost 5 bases, the J end lost 2 bases, and 10 bases lay between the germline ends. Germline V gene sequence: CDR1 SQVTM, CDR2 ANQGSEA. The CDR3 contains 13 residues.

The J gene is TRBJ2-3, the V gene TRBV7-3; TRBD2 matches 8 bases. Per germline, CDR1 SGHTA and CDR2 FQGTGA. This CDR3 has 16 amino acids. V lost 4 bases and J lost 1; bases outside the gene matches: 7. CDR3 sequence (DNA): TGTGCCAGCAGCTCTGGACTAGCCGATGGCACAGATACGCAGTATTTT. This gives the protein CASSSGLADGTDTQYF.

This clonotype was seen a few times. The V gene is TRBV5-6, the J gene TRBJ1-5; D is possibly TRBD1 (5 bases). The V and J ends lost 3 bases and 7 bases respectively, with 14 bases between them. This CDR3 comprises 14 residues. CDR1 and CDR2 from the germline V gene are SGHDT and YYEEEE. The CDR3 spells CASSWQGVRQPQHF. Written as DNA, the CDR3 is TGTGCCAGCAGCTGGCAGGGCGTTCGGCAGCCCCAGCATTTT.

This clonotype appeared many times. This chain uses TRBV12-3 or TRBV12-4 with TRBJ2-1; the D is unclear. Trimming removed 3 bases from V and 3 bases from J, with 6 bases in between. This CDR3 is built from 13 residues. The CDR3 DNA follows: TGTGCCAGCAGTTTTAGGGACTACAATGAGCAGTTCTTC. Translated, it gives CASSFRDYNEQFF.

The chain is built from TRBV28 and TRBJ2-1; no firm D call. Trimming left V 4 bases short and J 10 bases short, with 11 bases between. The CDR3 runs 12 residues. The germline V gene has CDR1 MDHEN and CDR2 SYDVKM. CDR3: CASSSLMEEQFF. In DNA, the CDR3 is TGTGCCAGCAGTTCCCTTATGGAGGAGCAGTTCTTC.

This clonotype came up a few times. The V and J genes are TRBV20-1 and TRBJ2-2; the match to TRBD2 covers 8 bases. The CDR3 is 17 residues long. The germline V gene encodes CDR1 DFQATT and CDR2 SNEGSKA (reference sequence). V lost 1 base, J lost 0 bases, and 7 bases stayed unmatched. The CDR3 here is CSARVYEAGANTGELFF. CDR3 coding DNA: TGCAGTGCTAGAGTTTATGAAGCGGGGGCGAACACCGGGGAGCTGTTTTTT.

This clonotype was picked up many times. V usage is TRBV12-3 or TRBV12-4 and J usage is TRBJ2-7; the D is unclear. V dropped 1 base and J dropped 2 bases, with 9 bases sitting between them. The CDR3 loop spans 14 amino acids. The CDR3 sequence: CASSLGGRTYEQYF. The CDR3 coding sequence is TGTGCCAGCAGTTTAGGTGGCAGGACCTACGAGCAGTACTTC.

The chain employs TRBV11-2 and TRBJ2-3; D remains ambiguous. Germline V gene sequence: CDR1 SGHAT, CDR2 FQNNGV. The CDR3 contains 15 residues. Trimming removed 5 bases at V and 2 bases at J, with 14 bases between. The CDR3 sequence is CASSSTNAVTDTQYF. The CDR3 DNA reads TGTGCCAGCAGCAGTACCAATGCAGTCACAGATACGCAGTATTTT.

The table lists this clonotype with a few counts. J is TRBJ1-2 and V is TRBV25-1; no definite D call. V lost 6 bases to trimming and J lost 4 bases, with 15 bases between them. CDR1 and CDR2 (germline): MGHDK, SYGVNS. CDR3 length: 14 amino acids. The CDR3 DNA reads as TGTGCCAGCAGCGATAGAGTTTGGCCCTATGGCTACACCTTC. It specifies CASSDRVWPYGYTF.

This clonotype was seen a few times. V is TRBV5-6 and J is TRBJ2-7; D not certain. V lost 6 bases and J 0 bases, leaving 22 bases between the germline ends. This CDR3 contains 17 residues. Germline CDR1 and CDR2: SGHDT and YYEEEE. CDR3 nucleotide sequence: TGTGCCAGCAATCTGCTAGGATTTGGACGAAGCTCCTACGAGCAGTACTTC. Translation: CASNLLGFGRSSYEQYF.

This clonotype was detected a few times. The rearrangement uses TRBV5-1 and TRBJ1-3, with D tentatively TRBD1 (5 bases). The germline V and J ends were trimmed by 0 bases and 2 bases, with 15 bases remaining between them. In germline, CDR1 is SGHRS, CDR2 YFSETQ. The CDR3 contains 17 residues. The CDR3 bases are TGCGCCAGCAGCTTGGACTTGGTGGGGGGAGCTGGAAACACCATATATTTT. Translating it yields CASSLDLVGGAGNTIYF.